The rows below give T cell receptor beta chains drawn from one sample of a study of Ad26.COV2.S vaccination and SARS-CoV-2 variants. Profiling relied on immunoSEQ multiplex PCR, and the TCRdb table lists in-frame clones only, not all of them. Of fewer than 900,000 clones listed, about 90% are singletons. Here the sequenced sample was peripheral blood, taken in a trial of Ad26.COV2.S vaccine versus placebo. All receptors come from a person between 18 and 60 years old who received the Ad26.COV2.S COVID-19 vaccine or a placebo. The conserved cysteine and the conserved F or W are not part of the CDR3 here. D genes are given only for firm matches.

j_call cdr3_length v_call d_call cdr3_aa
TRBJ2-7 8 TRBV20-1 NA SAVSRGQY
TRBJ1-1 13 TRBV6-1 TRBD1 ASSERGGAVTEAF
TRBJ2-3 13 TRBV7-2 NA ASSLDLLSTDTQY
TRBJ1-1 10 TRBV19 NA ASGEPGTEAF
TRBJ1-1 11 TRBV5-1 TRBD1 ASSPGGDTEAF
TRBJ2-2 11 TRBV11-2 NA ASSPPSTGELF
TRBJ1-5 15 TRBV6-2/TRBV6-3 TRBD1 ASSYSGGQNSNQPQH
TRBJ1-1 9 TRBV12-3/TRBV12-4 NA ASSSLSEAF
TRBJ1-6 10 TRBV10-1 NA ASSESGSPLH
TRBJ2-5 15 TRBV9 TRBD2 ASSAAPAAGGRETQY
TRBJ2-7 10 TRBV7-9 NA ASSLVGYEQY
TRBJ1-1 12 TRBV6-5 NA ASSYSRSGTEAF
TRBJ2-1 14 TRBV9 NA ASSVESWSSYNEQF
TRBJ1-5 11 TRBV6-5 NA ASKRGPLGPQH
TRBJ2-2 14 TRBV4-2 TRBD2 ASSHRLAGDTGELF
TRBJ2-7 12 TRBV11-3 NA ASSLDGRGSEQY
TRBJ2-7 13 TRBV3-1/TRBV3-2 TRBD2 ASRHSGSNYYEQY
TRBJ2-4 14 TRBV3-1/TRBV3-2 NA ASSQRLALAKNIQY
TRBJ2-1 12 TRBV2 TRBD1 ASSTTGWHNEQF
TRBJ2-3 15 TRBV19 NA ASSMPVGGRLTDTQY
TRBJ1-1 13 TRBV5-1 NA ASSSGLTVETEAF
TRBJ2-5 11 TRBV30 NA AWSVPNSETQY
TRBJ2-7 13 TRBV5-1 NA ASSPSGRVVHEQY
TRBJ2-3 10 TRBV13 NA ASSRTVDTQY
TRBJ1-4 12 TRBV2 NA ASSEHGGNEKLF
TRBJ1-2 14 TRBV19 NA ASSTRKDSSNYGYT
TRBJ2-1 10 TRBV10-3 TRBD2 AITTSGHEQF
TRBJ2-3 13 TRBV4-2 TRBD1 ASSQGAGGADTQY
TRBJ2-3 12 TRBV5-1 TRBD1 ATRRGQGPDTQY
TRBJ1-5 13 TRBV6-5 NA ASLRGVYSNQPQH
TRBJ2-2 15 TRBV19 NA ASKAFLGATDTGELF
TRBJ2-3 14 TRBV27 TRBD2 ASSLWGLASTDTQY
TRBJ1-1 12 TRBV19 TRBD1 ASSIDRGETEAF
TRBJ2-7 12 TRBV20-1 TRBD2 SASGGLADDEQY
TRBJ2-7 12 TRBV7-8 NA ASSFDWSSYEQY
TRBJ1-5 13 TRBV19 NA ASSMGRGSNQPQH
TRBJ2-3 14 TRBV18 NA ASSPITGGQHDTQY
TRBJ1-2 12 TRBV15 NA ATSLDRIKHGYT
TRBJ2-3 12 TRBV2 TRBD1 ASIGTGGPDTQY
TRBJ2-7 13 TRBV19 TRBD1 ASRGTGTGSYEQY
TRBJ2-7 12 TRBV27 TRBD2 ASSLSRGGTEQY
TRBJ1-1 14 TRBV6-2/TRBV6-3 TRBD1 ASNPGQGRGNTEAF